The entry below describes one TCR beta chain. The data were obtained in a study of blood T cell repertoires in COVID-19. Study information: Acute and convalescent COVID-19 samples came from the United States, Italy and Spain.

Seattle patients were enrolled while actively infected and followed longitudinally. In the original analysis: Quantification of nucleated cells was approximated via reference gene primer amplification. The protocol was immunoSEQ multiplex PCR, while the TCRdb copy is restricted to in-frame clones and leaves out a portion. The D gene and trimming were derived from the DNA, and the V and J assignments and clone size from that table. In the table there are some 360,000 clones, more than 70% of which are singletons. From germline, CDR1 is SGDLS and CDR2 YYNGEE. The CDR3 totals 16 residues. After removal of 3 bases from V and 5 bases from J, the junction contained 10 bases not matched to a gene.

This receptor was taken from a woman aged 60 to 75 with COVID-19, enrolled during active disease. This chain joins TRBV9 and TRBJ2-3, with 9 bases identical to TRBD2. Sequencing input: peripheral blood. The CDR3: CASSGPAGGPRDTQYF. The CDR3 DNA sequence: TGTGCCAGCAGCGGACCGGCGGGGGGGCCAAGAGATACGCAGTATTTT.